This T cell receptor (beta chain) derives from a study of blood T cell repertoires in COVID-19. Turning to the study itself: Specimens from acute and convalescent COVID-19 originated in the United States, Italy and Spain. Nucleic acid was either cDNA or gDNA, and it came from T cells, B-cell-depleted T cells, or PBMCs.

In the original workflow: Nucleated cell counts were estimated from reference gene primer amplification. Some clones are missing from TCRdb's copy, which holds only in-frame ones; the method was immunoSEQ multiplex PCR. Clone size and the V and J calls come from that table; the DNA yielded D and trimming. The table includes about 62,000 clones, 85% to 90% detected once. In germline, CDR1 is SGHTA, CDR2 FQGNSA. The CDR3 length is 13 residues. The trim removed 5 bases at V and 2 bases at J, leaving 0 bases unmatched. This TCR was sampled from a woman aged 55-69 years with acute or convalescent COVID-19. V usage is TRBV7-2 and J usage is TRBJ1-3, with 7 bases identical to TRBD1. Sequenced: peripheral blood. The CDR3 is CASSTGAGNTIYF. DNA for the CDR3: TGTGCCAGCAGCACAGGGGCTGGAAACACCATATATTTT.